This TCR beta chain originates from a study of PD-1 blockade in classical Hodgkin lymphoma. Trimming shortened V by 2 bases and J by 0 bases, and 9 bases separated the two germline ends. The CDR3 sequence is 15 residues long. CDR1 MDHEN and CDR2 SYDVKM come from the germline V gene. Relapses following autologous stem cell transplantation were seen in all patients, with brentuximab vedotin exposure varying. Relapsed/refractory classical Hodgkin lymphoma patients had complete, partial or progressive responses. Assay used: immunoSEQ multiplex PCR; TCRdb lists only in-frame clones, some missing. The sample has approximately 100,000 clones, 85% to 90% seen once.

The starting material was peripheral blood mononuclear cells (PBMCs), obtained before the second cycle of nivolumab. The source of this sequence is a human donor with classical Hodgkin lymphoma. V usage is TRBV28 and J usage is TRBJ2-3; D is ambiguous. The CDR3 loop is CASSLGAFSTDTQYF. CDR3 DNA sequence: TGTGCCAGCAGTTTAGGAGCTTTTAGCACAGATACGCAGTATTTT.